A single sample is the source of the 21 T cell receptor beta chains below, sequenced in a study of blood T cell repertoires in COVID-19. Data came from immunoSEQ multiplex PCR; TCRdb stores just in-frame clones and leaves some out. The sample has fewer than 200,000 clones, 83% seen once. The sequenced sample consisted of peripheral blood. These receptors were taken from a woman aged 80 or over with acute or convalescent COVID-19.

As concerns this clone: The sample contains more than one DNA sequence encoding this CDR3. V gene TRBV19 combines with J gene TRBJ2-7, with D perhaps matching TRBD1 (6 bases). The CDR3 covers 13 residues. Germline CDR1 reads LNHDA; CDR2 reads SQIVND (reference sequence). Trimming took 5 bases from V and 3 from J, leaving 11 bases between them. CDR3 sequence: CASSPGHNYEQYF. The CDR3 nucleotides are TGTGCCAGTAGTCCGGGACATAACTACGAGCAGTACTTC.

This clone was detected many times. Here the CDR3 DNA reads TGTGCCAGCAGTTTCATCACGGGAAAACTGTTTTTT. It translates to CASSFITGKLFF. The chain employs TRBV6-2 or TRBV6-3 and TRBJ1-4, with D unresolved. Germline V gene lookup returns CDR1 MNHEY and CDR2 SVGEGT. V shed 4 bases and J shed 10 bases, with 10 bases lying between them. This CDR3 contains 12 residues.

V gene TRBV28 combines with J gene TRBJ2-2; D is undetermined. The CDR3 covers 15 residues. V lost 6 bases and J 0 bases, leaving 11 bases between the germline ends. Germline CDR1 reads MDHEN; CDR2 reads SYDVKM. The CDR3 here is CASRLYYPNTGELFF. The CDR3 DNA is TGTGCCAGCAGACTGTACTATCCGAACACCGGGGAGCTGTTTTTT.

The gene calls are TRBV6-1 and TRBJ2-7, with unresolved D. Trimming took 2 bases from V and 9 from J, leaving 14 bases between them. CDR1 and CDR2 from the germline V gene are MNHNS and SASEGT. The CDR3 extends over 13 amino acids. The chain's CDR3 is CASSEIGTPVQYF. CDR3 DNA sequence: TGTGCCAGCAGTGAAATTGGCACCCCCGTGCAGTACTTC.

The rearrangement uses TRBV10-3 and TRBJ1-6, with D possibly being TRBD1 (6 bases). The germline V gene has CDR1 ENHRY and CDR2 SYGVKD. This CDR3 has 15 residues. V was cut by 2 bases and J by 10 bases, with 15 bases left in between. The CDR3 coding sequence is TGTGCCATCAGTGAGACCCTAACAGGGATCTCACCCCTCCACTTT. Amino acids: CAISETLTGISPLHF.

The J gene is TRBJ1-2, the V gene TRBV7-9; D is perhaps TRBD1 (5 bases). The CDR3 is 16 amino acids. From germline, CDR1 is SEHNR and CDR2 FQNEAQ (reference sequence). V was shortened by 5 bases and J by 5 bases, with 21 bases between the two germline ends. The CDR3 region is CASSLPHREGQYGYTF. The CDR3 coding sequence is TGTGCCAGCAGCCTCCCCCACCGGGAGGGGCAATATGGCTACACCTTC.

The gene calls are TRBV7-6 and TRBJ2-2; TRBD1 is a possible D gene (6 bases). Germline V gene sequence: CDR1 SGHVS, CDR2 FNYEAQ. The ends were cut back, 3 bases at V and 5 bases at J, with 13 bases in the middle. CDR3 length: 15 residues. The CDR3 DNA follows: TGTGCCAGCAGCTTCTGGACCACAGGGACCGGGGAGCTGTTTTTT. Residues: CASSFWTTGTGELFF.

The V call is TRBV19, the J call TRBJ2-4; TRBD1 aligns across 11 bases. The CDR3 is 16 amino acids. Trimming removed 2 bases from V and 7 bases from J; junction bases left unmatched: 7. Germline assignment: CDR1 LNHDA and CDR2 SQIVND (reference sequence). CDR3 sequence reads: CASSIIPGQGVNIQYF. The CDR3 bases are TGTGCCAGTAGTATAATTCCGGGACAGGGGGTGAACATTCAGTACTTC.

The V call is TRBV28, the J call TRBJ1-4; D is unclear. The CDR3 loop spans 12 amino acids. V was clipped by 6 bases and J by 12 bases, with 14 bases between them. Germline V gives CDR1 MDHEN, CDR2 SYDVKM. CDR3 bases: TGTGCCAGCAGGGTCAGACTAGGTGAACTGTTTTTT. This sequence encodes CASRVRLGELFF.

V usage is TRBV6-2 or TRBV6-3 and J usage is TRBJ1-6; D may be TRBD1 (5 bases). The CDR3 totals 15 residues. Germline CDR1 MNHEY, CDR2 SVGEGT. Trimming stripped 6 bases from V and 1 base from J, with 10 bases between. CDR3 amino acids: CASSQGASYNSPLHF. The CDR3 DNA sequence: TGTGCCAGCAGCCAAGGGGCATCCTATAATTCACCCCTCCACTTT.

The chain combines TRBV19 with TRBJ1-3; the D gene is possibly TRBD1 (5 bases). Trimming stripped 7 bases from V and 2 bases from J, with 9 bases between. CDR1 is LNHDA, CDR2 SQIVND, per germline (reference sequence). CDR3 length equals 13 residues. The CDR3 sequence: CASKRGTGNTIYF. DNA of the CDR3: TGTGCCAGTAAAAGGGGTACTGGAAACACCATATATTTT. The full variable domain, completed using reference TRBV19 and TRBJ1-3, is DGGITQSPKYLFRKEGQNVTLSCEQNLNHDAMYWYRQDPGQGLRLIYYSQIVNDFQKGDIAEGYSVSREKKESFPLTVTSAQKNPTAFYLCASKRGTGNTIYFGEGSWLTVV.

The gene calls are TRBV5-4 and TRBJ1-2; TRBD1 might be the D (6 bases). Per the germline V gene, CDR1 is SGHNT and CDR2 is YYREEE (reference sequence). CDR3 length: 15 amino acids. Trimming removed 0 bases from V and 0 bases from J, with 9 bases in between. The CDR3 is CASSLARQANYGYTF. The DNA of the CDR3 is TGTGCCAGCAGCTTGGCCCGACAGGCTAACTATGGCTACACCTTC. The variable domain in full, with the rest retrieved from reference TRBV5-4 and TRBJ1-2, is ETGVTQSPTHLIKTRGQQVTLRCSSQSGHNTVSWYQQALGQGPQFIFQYYREEENGRGNFPPRFSGLQFPNYSSELNVNALELDDSALYLCASSLARQANYGYTFGSGTRLTVV.

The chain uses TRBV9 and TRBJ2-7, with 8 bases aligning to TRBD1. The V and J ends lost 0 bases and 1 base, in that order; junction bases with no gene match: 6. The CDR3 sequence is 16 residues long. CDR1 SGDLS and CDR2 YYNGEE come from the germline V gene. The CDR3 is CASSVGAGGFSYEQYF. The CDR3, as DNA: TGTGCCAGCAGCGTAGGAGCAGGGGGCTTTTCCTACGAGCAGTACTTC.

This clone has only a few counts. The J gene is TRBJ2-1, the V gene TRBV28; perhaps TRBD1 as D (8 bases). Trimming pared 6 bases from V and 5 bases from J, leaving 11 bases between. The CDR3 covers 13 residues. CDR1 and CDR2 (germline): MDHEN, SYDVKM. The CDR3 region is CASSTGGDNEQFF. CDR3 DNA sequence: TGTGCCAGCAGCACAGGGGGGGACAATGAGCAGTTCTTC.

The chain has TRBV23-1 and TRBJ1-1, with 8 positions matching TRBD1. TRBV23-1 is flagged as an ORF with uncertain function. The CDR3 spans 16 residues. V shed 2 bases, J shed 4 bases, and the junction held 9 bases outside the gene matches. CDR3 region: CASSQPGQGRGTEAFF. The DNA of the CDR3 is TGCGCCAGCAGTCAACCCGGACAGGGACGGGGCACTGAAGCTTTCTTT.

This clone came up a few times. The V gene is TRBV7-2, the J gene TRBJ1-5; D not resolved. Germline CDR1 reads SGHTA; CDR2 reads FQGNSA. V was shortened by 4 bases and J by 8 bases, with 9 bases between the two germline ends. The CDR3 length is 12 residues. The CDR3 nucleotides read TGTGCCAGCAGCTCAGAGGCAAAGCCCCAGCATTTT. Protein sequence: CASSSEAKPQHF.

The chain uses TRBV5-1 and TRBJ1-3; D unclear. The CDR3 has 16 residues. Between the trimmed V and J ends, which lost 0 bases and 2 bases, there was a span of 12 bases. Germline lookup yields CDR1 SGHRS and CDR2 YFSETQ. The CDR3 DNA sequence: TGCGCCAGCAGCTTGGCCAAGGAGGGAACTGGAAACACCATATATTTT. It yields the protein CASSLAKEGTGNTIYF.

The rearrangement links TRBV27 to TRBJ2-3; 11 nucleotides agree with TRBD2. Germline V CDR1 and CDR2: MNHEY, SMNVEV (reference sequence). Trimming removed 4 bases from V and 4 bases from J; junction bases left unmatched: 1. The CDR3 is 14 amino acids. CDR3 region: CASSSLAGADTQYF. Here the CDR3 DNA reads TGTGCCAGCAGTTCACTAGCGGGGGCAGATACGCAGTATTTT.

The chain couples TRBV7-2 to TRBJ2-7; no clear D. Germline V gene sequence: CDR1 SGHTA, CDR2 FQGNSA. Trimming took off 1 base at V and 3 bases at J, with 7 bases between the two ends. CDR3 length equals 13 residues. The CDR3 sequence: CASSLVFGYEQYF. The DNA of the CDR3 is TGTGCCAGCAGCTTAGTTTTCGGCTACGAGCAGTACTTC.

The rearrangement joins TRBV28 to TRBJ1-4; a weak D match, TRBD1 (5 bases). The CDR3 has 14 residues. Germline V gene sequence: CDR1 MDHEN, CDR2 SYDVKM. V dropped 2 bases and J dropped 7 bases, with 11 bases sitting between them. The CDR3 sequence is CASSLPGRVEKLFF. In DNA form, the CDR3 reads TGTGCCAGCAGTTTACCCGGCAGGGTTGAAAAACTGTTTTTT.

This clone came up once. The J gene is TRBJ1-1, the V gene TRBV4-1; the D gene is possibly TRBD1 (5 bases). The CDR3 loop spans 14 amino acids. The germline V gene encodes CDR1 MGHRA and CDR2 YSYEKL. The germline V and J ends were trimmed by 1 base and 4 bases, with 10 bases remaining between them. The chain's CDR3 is CASSQVARVTEAFF. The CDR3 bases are TGCGCCAGCAGCCAAGTAGCCAGGGTCACTGAAGCTTTCTTT.